These T cell receptor beta chains were read from a single sample in a study of tumor and adjacent non-tumor tissue in lung cancer. TCRdb independently ran MiXCR on the multiplex PCR reads; one entry per CDR3 protein. The sample includes 60,000 to 85,000 distinct CDR3 sequences, roughly 80% of them seen just once. Sequenced material: lung tumor tissue. These receptors all stem from a woman aged 50 to 60 with non-small cell lung cancer. Each CDR3 is given without its conserved first and last residue. Not all rows give a size; the values are once, few, many and, for expanded clones, a class.

v_call: TRBV6-1
j_call: TRBJ2-7
clone_size: -
cdr3_aa: ASRDRDRTSGRKDKQY

v_call: TRBV29-1
j_call: TRBJ2-3
clone_size: -
cdr3_aa: SARGSTVTHY

v_call: TRBV6-6
j_call: TRBJ1-4
clone_size: -
cdr3_aa: ASSYSRPQTEFNEKLF

v_call: TRBV12-3/TRBV12-4
j_call: TRBJ2-3
clone_size: -
cdr3_aa: ASSPRRGGRADTLY

v_call: TRBV7-9
j_call: TRBJ1-1
clone_size: -
cdr3_aa: TSSLGHLGPNTEAF

v_call: TRBV29-1
j_call: TRBJ1-2
clone_size: once
cdr3_aa: SVDGTGGGKGYT

v_call: TRBV7-9
j_call: TRBJ2-3
clone_size: -
cdr3_aa: ASKPDPGGDTQY

v_call: TRBV29-1
j_call: TRBJ2-2
clone_size: -
cdr3_aa: STRPSLANTGELF

v_call: TRBV6-5
j_call: TRBJ2-7
clone_size: -
cdr3_aa: TTSPPGGGATEQY

v_call: TRBV11-2
j_call: TRBJ1-2
clone_size: -
cdr3_aa: ASSIGPDCNYGCT

v_call: TRBV20-1
j_call: TRBJ1-1
clone_size: -
cdr3_aa: SASPGHRANTEAF

v_call: TRBV4-1
j_call: TRBJ2-1
clone_size: -
cdr3_aa: ASSLSSLYGFYDEQF

v_call: TRBV6-4
j_call: TRBJ2-3
clone_size: -
cdr3_aa: ASSEDSGSIDTQY

v_call: TRBV28
j_call: TRBJ2-5
clone_size: -
cdr3_aa: ASTRRGETQY

v_call: TRBV29-1
j_call: TRBJ2-3
clone_size: -
cdr3_aa: SVAGTGVGDMQY

v_call: TRBV6-6
j_call: TRBJ2-1
clone_size: many
cdr3_aa: ASGDSGDNEQF

v_call: TRBV10-2
j_call: TRBJ2-3
clone_size: -
cdr3_aa: AGSGISPTATQY

v_call: TRBV6-1
j_call: TRBJ2-2
clone_size: -
cdr3_aa: ASNETGLGKNLNTGELF

v_call: TRBV4-1
j_call: TRBJ2-6
clone_size: -
cdr3_aa: ASSQEGSGANVQT

v_call: TRBV6-5
j_call: TRBJ1-2
clone_size: -
cdr3_aa: ASTYSVKSGAYGYT

v_call: TRBV6-1
j_call: TRBJ2-3
clone_size: -
cdr3_aa: VSSERGGGSTDTQY

v_call: TRBV11-1
j_call: TRBJ2-7
clone_size: -
cdr3_aa: ASTLSGAASYEQY

v_call: TRBV12-3/TRBV12-4
j_call: TRBJ2-7
clone_size: -
cdr3_aa: ASREQAYERH

v_call: TRBV10-3
j_call: TRBJ2-7
clone_size: -
cdr3_aa: VIRGNIGEQY

v_call: TRBV20-1
j_call: TRBJ1-6
clone_size: -
cdr3_aa: SAKFRTASYNSPLH

v_call: TRBV10-3
j_call: TRBJ2-1
clone_size: -
cdr3_aa: AISGGTGALEQS

v_call: TRBV29-1
j_call: TRBJ1-1
clone_size: -
cdr3_aa: SALDRLGTEAP

v_call: TRBV6-1
j_call: TRBJ1-2
clone_size: -
cdr3_aa: ASSGTGNGYT